The source of this T cell receptor (beta chain) is a study of blood T cell repertoires in COVID-19. Profiled with immunoSEQ multiplex PCR; TCRdb holds only in-frame clones, not every one. Here the sample spans around 270,000 clones, 80% to 85% being singletons. The CDR3 spans 15 residues. Germline V gene lookup returns CDR1 MNHEY and CDR2 SVGAGI. Trimming removed 6 bases from V and 1 base from J, with 13 bases in between. The TCR originated in a woman in her thirties or forties who had recovered from COVID-19. V is TRBV6-5 and J is TRBJ2-1, with a tentative D call TRBD1 (6 bases). The sequencing sample was made of peripheral blood. Written as DNA, the CDR3 is TGTGCCAGCAGATCTACAGGGATGTCCTACAATGAGCAGTTCTTC. It is translated as CASRSTGMSYNEQFF.